Described below is a single T cell receptor (beta chain) sequence and its context. Antigen specificity is unknown. 13 Jbeta primers and 60 Vbeta primers were used for the PCR. Only in-frame clones appear in the TCRdb table, and some are missing; sequencing was by immunoSEQ multiplex PCR. There are approximately 220,000 clones in the sample; approximately 88% occur only once, and roughly 0.71% lies in the top ten. This sample stems from a study of cytomegalovirus exposure and HLA in healthy donors. Study in general: Among about 179 million T cells, an earlier analysis found 95 million to 140 million unique TCR beta sequences.

Germline V gives CDR1 SGHNT, CDR2 YYREEE (reference sequence). CDR3 size: 14 residues. V lost 2 bases and J lost 3, with 11 bases in between. Study-wide results and caveats: A later analysis appeared to link common viral pathogens to several of the most significant clusters. In vitro work confirmed that three CMV-associated chains recognize CMV antigens. Cytomegalovirus-associated TCR beta chains were listed, numbering some 180.

The material sequenced was PBMCs. The V and J genes are TRBV5-4 and TRBJ1-2, with a weak D call TRBD1 (6 bases). The TCR sequence derives from a boy aged 2 to 9 in good health and CMV-seronegative. Here the CDR3 reads CASSFSAGDYGYTF. The CDR3 bases are TGTGCCAGCAGCTTCTCGGCAGGGGACTATGGCTACACCTTC.